The 11 T cell receptor beta chains below come from one sample, sequenced in a study of shared clonotypes between healthy human individuals. Measured with immunoSEQ multiplex PCR; TCRdb has only the in-frame clones, and not every one. Of over 700,000 clones listed, 72% were seen once; the top ten hold around 1.7%. Input material: memory CD4+ T cells sorted from blood. Subset denoted: CD45RA-negative fraction. These receptors came from a woman under 40 in good health.

The rearrangement joins TRBV7-8 to TRBJ2-2; no reliable D call. The V gene lost 0 bases and the J gene lost 0 bases, with 8 bases spanning the gap. The CDR3 runs 16 residues. The germline gives CDR1 SGHVS, CDR2 FQNEAQ. The CDR3 reads CASSLAGRSNTGELFF. The CDR3 DNA sequence: TGTGCCAGCAGCTTAGCCGGCAGATCGAACACCGGGGAGCTGTTTTTT.

This chain links TRBV4-1 with TRBJ2-4, with 12 positions matching TRBD2. CDR3 length: 18 residues. J gave up 6 bases and V 0 bases, and 9 bases lay outside the gene matches. Germline loops: CDR1 MGHRA, CDR2 YSYEKL. The CDR3 DNA reads TGCGCCAGCAGCCAAGACCCCCGAGGACTAGCGGGAACAAACATTCAGTACTTC. Translation gives CASSQDPRGLAGTNIQYF.

This clone was seen only a few times. The chain combines TRBV2 with TRBJ1-1; a possible D gene is TRBD1 (5 bases). V lost 10 bases to trimming and J lost 1 base, with 16 bases between them. Looked up from germline, CDR1 is SNHLY and CDR2 is FYNNEI. The CDR3 is made up of 14 amino acids. This CDR3 is CATRDRTSNTEAFF. The CDR3, as DNA: TGTGCCACCCGGGACCGAACATCGAACACTGAAGCTTTCTTT.

The V call is TRBV5-1, the J call TRBJ2-2, with 7 bases aligning to TRBD1. J was trimmed by 1 base and V by 1 base; bases with no gene match: 4. In germline, CDR1 is SGHRS, CDR2 YFSETQ. The CDR3 runs 16 residues. The CDR3 reads CASSLNQGENTGELFF. The CDR3 nucleotides are TGCGCCAGCAGCTTGAATCAGGGGGAGAACACCGGGGAGCTGTTTTTT.

A word on this clone: At one of its ends the junction is not consistent with the germline gene, which may arise from a read error. The CDR3 loop reads CASSPLAAKETQYF. The CDR3 coding sequence is TGTGCCAGCTCGCCACTAGCGGCAAAAGAGACCCAGTACTTC. The chain carries TRBV18 and TRBJ2-5; 8 nucleotides line up with TRBD2. Per germline, CDR1 KGHSH and CDR2 LQKENI. The CDR3 has 14 residues. Looking up the rest from reference TRBV18 and TRBJ2-5 gives the full variable domain: NAGVMQNPRHLVRRRGQEARLRCSPMKGHSHVYWYRQLPEEGLKFMVYLQKENIIDESGMPKERFSAEFPKEGPSILRIQQVVRGDSAAYFCASSPLAAKETQYFGPGTRLLVL.

The chain uses TRBV6-6 and TRBJ1-2; tentative D call: TRBD1 (6 bases). V lost 6 bases, J lost 3 bases, and 17 bases lay in between. The CDR3 loop spans 15 amino acids. Germline CDR1 MNHNY, CDR2 SVGAGI (reference sequence). The CDR3 reads CASRPTGLGDYGYTF. The CDR3 DNA sequence: TGTGCCAGCAGGCCTACAGGGTTAGGGGACTATGGCTACACCTTC.

The chain uses TRBV7-8 and TRBJ2-1, with 8 bases aligning to TRBD2. Germline trimming cut 0 bases from V and 8 bases from J; bases unmatched to any gene: 6. The CDR3 runs to 15 residues. Germline V gives CDR1 SGHVS, CDR2 FQNEAQ. Here the CDR3 DNA reads TGTGCCAGCAGCTTAGCCTGGACTAGCAGGGATGAGCAGTTCTTC. It codes for CASSLAWTSRDEQFF. Full variable domain (outside the CDR3, taken from reference TRBV7-8 and TRBJ2-1): GAGVSQSPRYKVAKRGQDVALRCDPISGHVSLFWYQQALGQGPEFLTYFQNEAQLDKSGLPSDRFFAERPEGSVSTLKIQRTQQEDSAVYLCASSLAWTSRDEQFFGPGTRLTVL.

This clone was detected only a few times. The V and J genes are TRBV28 and TRBJ2-3; D is possibly TRBD2 (6 bases). The germline gives CDR1 MDHEN, CDR2 SYDVKM. V lost 6 bases and J lost 0, with 22 bases in between. The CDR3 length is 18 residues. The CDR3 bases are TGTGCCAGCAGAGCCTACCCGGGGCGGGACGCTAGCACAGATACGCAGTATTTT. Its protein is CASRAYPGRDASTDTQYF.

The chain employs TRBV19 and TRBJ2-1, with 9 bases identical to TRBD1. This CDR3 is built from 13 residues. Trimming at V came to 9 bases and at J to 7 bases, leaving 7 bases not matched to a gene. CDR1 is LNHDA and CDR2 is SQIVND in the germline V gene (reference sequence). The CDR3 DNA reads as TGTGCCAGCCGGGACAGGGTGCATAATGAGCAGTTCTTC. Translating gives CASRDRVHNEQFF.

The chain couples TRBV28 to TRBJ2-1; no definite D call. V was pared by 6 bases and J by 7 bases, with 19 bases between. Looked up from germline, CDR1 is MDHEN and CDR2 is SYDVKM. This CDR3 contains 15 residues. CDR3 sequence (DNA): TGTGCCAGCAGCCACCAGGTCCGCACGAGTAATGAGCAGTTCTTC. It specifies CASSHQVRTSNEQFF. The full variable domain, with the rest looked up from reference TRBV28 and TRBJ2-1, is DVKVTQSSRYLVKRTGEKVFLECVQDMDHENMFWYRQDPGLGLRLIYFSYDVKMKEKGDIPEGYSVSREKKERFSLILESASTNQTSMYLCASSHQVRTSNEQFFGPGTRLTVL.

This sequence joins TRBV30 and TRBJ1-5, with 9 positions matching TRBD1. V dropped 3 bases and J dropped 2; count of bases not matched to a gene: 8. Germline V CDR1 and CDR2: GTSNPN, SVGIG (reference sequence). The CDR3 length is 16 residues. The CDR3 sequence is CAWSTLTGGRNQPQHF. CDR3 DNA: TGTGCCTGGAGCACTCTGACAGGGGGGCGCAATCAGCCCCAGCATTTT. Looking up the rest from reference TRBV30 and TRBJ1-5 gives the full variable domain: SQTIHQWPATLVQPVGSPLSLECTVEGTSNPNLYWYRQAAGRGLQLLFYSVGIGQISSEVPQNLSASRPQDRQFILSSKKLLLSDSGFYLCAWSTLTGGRNQPQHFGDGTRLSIL.